This TCR beta chain was recovered during a study of blood T cell repertoires in COVID-19. About the research overall: Sample material is recorded as cDNA or gDNA derived from T cells, B-cell-depleted T cells, or PBMCs.

The length of the CDR3 is 13 residues. The germline V gene has CDR1 MNHEY and CDR2 SMNVEV (reference sequence). Trimming cost V 0 bases and J 2 bases, with 2 bases left between them. In the authors' workflow: Reference gene primer amplification gave nucleated cell count estimates. Data came from immunoSEQ multiplex PCR; TCRdb stores just in-frame clones and leaves some out. The V and J calls and the clone size are those of that table, but D and trimming were determined from the DNA. The sample has some 150,000 clones, about 82% seen once. The sample comprised peripheral blood. The chain links TRBV27 to TRBJ2-1; D unclear. This TCR was recovered from a woman aged 40 to 49 with active or convalescent COVID-19. The chain's CDR3 is CASSLSAYNEQFF. The CDR3 nucleotides read TGTGCCAGCAGTTTATCCGCCTACAATGAGCAGTTCTTC.